Sequencing of this T cell receptor (beta chain) was carried out in a study of blood T cell repertoires in COVID-19. Background on the study: Acute-phase and convalescent COVID-19 samples originated in the United States, Italy and Spain. From T cells, B-cell-depleted T cells, or PBMCs came the material, which was cDNA or gDNA.

Original processing methods: How many nucleated cells were present was estimated from reference gene primer amplification. Clones were read by immunoSEQ multiplex PCR, and TCRdb kept only the in-frame ones, dropping some. D and trimming come from the DNA, and the V and J calls and clone size come from that table. Of 250,000 to 300,000 clones listed, around 90% were seen once; the top ten hold less than 0.95%. Germline CDR1 reads SGHTA; CDR2 reads FQGNSA. The CDR3 contains 14 residues. J was trimmed by 4 bases and V by 5 bases; bases with no gene match: 6. V is TRBV7-2 and J is TRBJ2-3; 7 positions agree with TRBD2. The sequence came from a woman aged 40 to 50 who had recovered from COVID-19. Sequencing was performed on peripheral blood. The CDR3: CASSQTSVPDTQYF. For the CDR3, the DNA is TGTGCCAGCAGCCAAACTAGCGTCCCAGATACGCAGTATTTT.